The 27 T cell receptor beta chains presented below share a single source sample, sequenced in a study of blood T cells in healthy people across ages. Combining a sample-barcoded 5' primer with a J-beta primer mix, a second PCR ran for roughly 7 to 12 cycles. Each CDR3 protein is one row after TCRdb ran MiXCR on the 5' RACE reads. The sample carries 1.5 million to 2 million distinct CDR3 sequences, about 31% recorded once. Input material: blood. These receptors originate from a woman between 25 and 40 years old in good health.

The chain's CDR3 is CAAGPYQPQHF. CDR3 DNA sequence: TGTGCGGCTGGACCGTATCAGCCCCAGCATTTT. V gene TRBV30 combines with J gene TRBJ1-5; no clear D gene. The CDR3 is made up of 11 amino acids. Germline V gives CDR1 GTSNPN, CDR2 SVGIG (reference sequence). Full variable domain (missing parts from reference TRBV30 and TRBJ1-5): SQTIHQWPATLVQPVGSPLSLECTVEGTSNPNLYWYRQAAGRGLQLLFYSVGIGQISSEVPQNLSASRPQDRQFILSSKKLLLSDSGFYLCAAGPYQPQHFGDGTRLSIL.

This clonotype turned up a few times. The chain combines TRBV7-6 with TRBJ1-4; 9 nucleotides align to TRBD1. From germline, CDR1 is SGHVS and CDR2 FNYEAQ. The CDR3 spans 16 residues. Losses at the gene ends were 5 bases for V and 8 bases for J; bases not matched to a gene: 12. The DNA for the CDR3 is TGTGCCAGCAGCCCTTACCGGGACAGGGACGGGGAAAAACTGTTTTTT. It is translated as CASSPYRDRDGEKLFF.

This rearrangement joins TRBV5-1 to TRBJ2-5, with 12 nucleotides matching TRBD2. The tail of the sequence fits TRBJ2-7 better, so the J call may be wrong. The CDR3 totals 14 residues. Per the germline V gene, CDR1 is SGHRS and CDR2 is YFSETQ. DNA of the CDR3: TGCGCCAGCAGCTCCCGGACTAGCGGGATCGAGCAGTACTTC. This encodes CASSSRTSGIEQYF.

This clonotype was detected ten times or more. An end of the junction does not agree with germline; a read error may underlie this. The chain has TRBV5-1 and TRBJ2-5, with D unclear. Germline V gene data show CDR1 as SGHRS and CDR2 as YFSETQ. This CDR3 is built from 12 residues. The DNA for the CDR3 is TGTGCCAGCAGCTTACCCGAAGAGACCCAGTACTTC. The encoded protein is CASSLPEETQYF.

The V call is TRBV21-1, the J call TRBJ2-1; the table names TRBD2, a call not compared with the DNA. TRBV21-1 is a pseudogene. This CDR3 region has 17 residues. Here the CDR3 reads CASSKVFCGRVYNEQFF. In DNA form, the CDR3 reads TGTGCCAGCAGCAAAGTCTTTTGCGGGAGAGTCTACAATGAGCAGTTCTTC.

V and J are TRBV3-1 and TRBJ2-1, with 11 bases identical to TRBD2. CDR1 is LGHDT and CDR2 is YNNKEL in the germline V gene (reference sequence). V trimming: 4 bases; J trimming: 7 bases; junction bases outside the gene matches: 12. This CDR3 is built from 17 residues. In DNA, the CDR3 is TGTGCCAGCAGCCCGTTCCTCCGGACTAGCGGGTATAATGAGCAGTTCTTC. Amino acids: CASSPFLRTSGYNEQFF.

This clonotype appeared a few times. This chain connects TRBV2 to TRBJ2-3, with a possible D match to TRBD1 (5 bases). The CDR3 length is 14 residues. Trimming took 4 bases from V and 0 from J, leaving 8 bases between them. From germline, CDR1 is SNHLY and CDR2 FYNNEI. CDR3 nucleotide sequence: TGTGCCAGCAGTGTACGACAGAGCACAGATACGCAGTATTTT. Its translation is CASSVRQSTDTQYF.

The chain is built from TRBV20-1 and TRBJ2-1; TRBD2 aligns across 10 bases. The CDR3 runs to 15 residues. The germline CDR1 and CDR2 sequences are DFQATT and SNEGSKA (reference sequence). V shed 6 bases and J 8 bases; nucleotides not matched to a gene: 13. The CDR3 reads CSAPPRAGGPHEQFF. In DNA form, the CDR3 reads TGCAGTGCCCCACCCCGAGCGGGAGGGCCACATGAGCAGTTCTTC.

This clonotype was recorded a few times. V gene TRBV28 combines with J gene TRBJ2-5; D perhaps matches TRBD2 (5 bases). V was cut by 2 bases and J by 5 bases, with 18 bases left in between. This CDR3 is built from 16 residues. Germline values: CDR1 MDHEN, CDR2 SYDVKM. CDR3 residues: CASSLLYLRPGETQYF. CDR3 sequence (DNA): TGTGCCAGCAGTTTACTATATTTACGTCCGGGGGAGACCCAGTACTTC.

This clonotype has more than one count but fewer than ten. This chain links TRBV28 with TRBJ2-6; TRBD1 or TRBD2 may be the D gene (6 bases each). Germline CDR1 reads MDHEN; CDR2 reads SYDVKM. V shed 6 bases and J shed 0 bases, with 24 bases lying between them. The CDR3 extends over 20 amino acids. This CDR3 is CASSPLWGADPHSGANVLTF. The CDR3 coding sequence is TGTGCCAGCAGCCCTCTATGGGGGGCCGACCCCCACTCTGGGGCCAACGTCCTGACTTTC.

This sequence joins TRBV5-1 and TRBJ2-3, with 9 bases identical to TRBD2. This CDR3 contains 16 residues. The ends lost 3 bases at V and 4 bases at J; junction bases unmatched: 9. Germline-derived CDR1 and CDR2 are SGHRS and YFSETQ. The CDR3 nucleotides are TGCGCCAGCAGCTCCAGAGCGGGAGGACGTGCAGATACGCAGTATTTT. Amino acid sequence: CASSSRAGGRADTQYF.

This clonotype has only a few counts. The chain carries TRBV12-3 or TRBV12-4 and TRBJ1-6; the D is unclear. The CDR3 is made up of 14 amino acids. The V gene lost 3 bases and the J gene lost 7 bases, with 10 bases spanning the gap. CDR3 sequence (DNA): TGTGCCAGCAGTTTGGTGACGGTGAATTCACCCCTCCACTTT. This gives the protein CASSLVTVNSPLHF.

This chain joins TRBV15 and TRBJ2-7, with a weak D call TRBD2 (7 bases). Per germline, CDR1 LNHNV and CDR2 YYDKDF (reference sequence). V lost 4 bases and J lost 1, with 17 bases in between. The CDR3 covers 16 residues. The CDR3 reads CATSTRTAGKSYEQYF. The DNA of the CDR3 is TGTGCCACCAGCACCCGGACAGCGGGGAAGTCCTACGAGCAGTACTTC.

The sample holds many counts of this clonotype. In DNA, the CDR3 is TGCAGCCCTTGGAGGGGCAATGAGCAGTTCTTC. The encoded protein is CSPWRGNEQFF. This chain joins TRBV29-1 and TRBJ2-1, with a tentative D call TRBD2 (6 bases). V dropped 8 bases and J dropped 6 bases, with 11 bases sitting between them. CDR3 size: 11 residues. Looked up from germline, CDR1 is SQVTM and CDR2 is ANQGSEA.

The chain combines TRBV10-2 with TRBJ2-1; perhaps TRBD1 as D (6 bases). Germline V CDR1 and CDR2: WSHSY, SAAADI. The CDR3 totals 15 residues. V was cut by 7 bases and J by 4 bases, with 17 bases left in between. CDR3 in amino acids: CASTVSRGQYNEQFF. The CDR3 nucleotides are TGCGCCAGCACGGTATCCAGGGGACAATACAATGAGCAGTTCTTC.

Only a few counts were recorded for this clonotype. V gene TRBV2 combines with J gene TRBJ2-1; D remains unclear. The CDR3 length is 15 residues. Germline CDR1 is SNHLY and CDR2 is FYNNEI. Between the trimmed V and J ends, which lost 5 bases and 0 bases, there was a span of 11 bases. CDR3 region: CASSSLIHSYNEQFF. The CDR3 bases are TGTGCCAGCAGTTCTTTAATCCACTCCTACAATGAGCAGTTCTTC.

Comments on this clonotype: A junction boundary mismatches the germline segment, possibly from a read error. The chain has TRBV10-3 and TRBJ2-3; tentative D call: TRBD2 (6 bases). The CDR3 runs to 13 residues. CDR1 and CDR2 from the germline V gene are ENHRY and SYGVKD. DNA of the CDR3: TGTGCCGCCGGACGGGAGCTCACAGATACGCGGTATTTT. Residues: CAAGRELTDTRYF.

The chain carries TRBV5-1 and TRBJ1-2; the match to TRBD1 covers 9 bases. Germline lookup yields CDR1 SGHRS and CDR2 YFSETQ. The junction had 8 bases not matched to a gene; V was cut back by 2 bases and J by 6 bases. CDR3 length: 15 amino acids. The CDR3 here is CASSFRRDREDGYTF. The CDR3 nucleotides are TGCGCCAGCAGCTTCCGCCGGGACAGGGAGGATGGCTACACCTTC.

The rearrangement links TRBV2 to TRBJ2-7; D ambiguous. Germline V gene lookup returns CDR1 SNHLY and CDR2 FYNNEI. The CDR3 extends over 12 amino acids. Trimming cost V 3 bases and J 7 bases, with 10 bases left between them. CDR3 sequence reads: CASSDGVKEQYF. The CDR3 nucleotides are TGTGCCAGCAGTGATGGGGTCAAAGAGCAGTACTTC.

The gene calls are TRBV29-1 and TRBJ1-2; TRBD1 agrees at 9 bases. J was trimmed by 2 bases and V by 5 bases; bases with no gene match: 6. Germline values: CDR1 SQVTM, CDR2 ANQGSEA. The CDR3 runs to 14 residues. The CDR3 nucleotides are TGCAGCGTTCCAACAGGGGGCGCAAACTATGGCTACACCTTC. Residues: CSVPTGGANYGYTF.

The CDR3 DNA reads as TGCAGTGCCCTAGTGGGGGTTCGGGACAATGAGCAGTTCTTC. Its protein product is CSALVGVRDNEQFF. The chain has TRBV20-1 and TRBJ2-1, with D perhaps being TRBD1 or TRBD2 (5 bases each). The V end was cut by 6 bases, the J end by 5 bases, with 17 bases between. Germline V gives CDR1 DFQATT, CDR2 SNEGSKA (reference sequence). CDR3 length: 14 amino acids.

The chain couples TRBV7-6 to TRBJ1-2, with TRBD1 matching 12 bases. With 3 bases clipped from V and 9 bases from J, the junction kept 11 bases outside the gene matches. This CDR3 is 16 amino acids long. Germline V gene lookup returns CDR1 SGHVS and CDR2 FNYEAQ. CDR3 DNA sequence: TGTGCCAGCAGCTTGGGACAGGGGGCATTATTGAGCAGCTACACCTTC. It translates to CASSLGQGALLSSYTF.

The V call is TRBV20-1, the J call TRBJ2-1; D uncertain. Germline CDR1 DFQATT, CDR2 SNEGSKA (reference sequence). V gave up 6 bases and J gave up 5 bases, with 8 bases separating them. This CDR3 spans 11 amino acids. CDR3 DNA: TGCAGTGCACACGTAAACAATGAGCAGTTCTTC. It translates to CSAHVNNEQFF.

J is TRBJ2-3 and V is TRBV6-5; TRBD2 agrees at 9 bases. The CDR3 spans 19 residues. The V gene end was trimmed by 4 bases and the J gene end by 4 bases; junction bases not matched to a gene: 18. CDR1 is MNHEY and CDR2 is SVGAGI in the germline V gene. CDR3 in amino acids: CASSSNPGLASLWADTQYF. CDR3 DNA sequence: TGTGCCAGCAGTTCAAATCCGGGACTAGCCTCGTTATGGGCAGATACGCAGTATTTT.

The chain has TRBV5-1 and TRBJ2-5; maybe TRBD2 (5 bases). The germline CDR1 and CDR2 sequences are SGHRS and YFSETQ. The CDR3 runs 15 residues. The V gene lost 1 base and the J gene lost 2 bases, with 12 bases spanning the gap. CDR3 region: CASSLSPDSQETQYF. In nucleotides, the CDR3 is TGCGCCAGCAGCTTGAGCCCGGACTCTCAAGAGACCCAGTACTTC.

V is TRBV29-1 and J is TRBJ1-1; D is uncertain. Germline V CDR1 and CDR2: SQVTM, ANQGSEA. This CDR3 spans 12 amino acids. The V and J ends lost 1 base and 1 base respectively, with 4 bases between them. The chain's CDR3 is CSVEVGNTEAFF. CDR3 DNA sequence: TGCAGCGTTGAAGTGGGGAACACTGAAGCTTTCTTT. Using reference TRBV29-1 and TRBJ1-1 for the parts outside the CDR3, the full variable domain is SAVISQKPSRDICQRGTSLTIQCQVDSQVTMMFWYRQQPGQSLTLIATANQGSEATYESGFVIDKFPISRPNLTFSTLTVSNMSPEDSSIYLCSVEVGNTEAFFGQGTRLTVV.

This clonotype has at least ten counts. This rearrangement joins TRBV4-1 to TRBJ2-7, with 8 bases lining up with TRBD2. V lost 4 bases and J lost 0; bases outside the gene matches: 5. The CDR3 spans 15 residues. Germline V CDR1 and CDR2: MGHRA, YSYEKL. CDR3 in amino acids: CASSLLAVSSYEQYF. CDR3 nucleotides: TGCGCCAGCAGCCTACTAGCGGTATCCTCCTACGAGCAGTACTTC.